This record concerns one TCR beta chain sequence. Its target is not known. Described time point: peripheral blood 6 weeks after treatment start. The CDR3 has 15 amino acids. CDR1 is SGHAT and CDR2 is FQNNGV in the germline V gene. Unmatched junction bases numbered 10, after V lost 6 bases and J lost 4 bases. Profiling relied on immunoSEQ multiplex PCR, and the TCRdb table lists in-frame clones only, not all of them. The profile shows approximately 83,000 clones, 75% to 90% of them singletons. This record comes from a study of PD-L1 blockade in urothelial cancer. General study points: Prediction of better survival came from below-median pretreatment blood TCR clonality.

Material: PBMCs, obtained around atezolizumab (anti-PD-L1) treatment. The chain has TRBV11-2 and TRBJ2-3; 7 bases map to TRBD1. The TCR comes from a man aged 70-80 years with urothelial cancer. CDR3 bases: TGTGCCAGCAGTCCCGGGCAGGGGGTGTCAGATACGCAGTATTTT. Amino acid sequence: CASSPGQGVSDTQYF.